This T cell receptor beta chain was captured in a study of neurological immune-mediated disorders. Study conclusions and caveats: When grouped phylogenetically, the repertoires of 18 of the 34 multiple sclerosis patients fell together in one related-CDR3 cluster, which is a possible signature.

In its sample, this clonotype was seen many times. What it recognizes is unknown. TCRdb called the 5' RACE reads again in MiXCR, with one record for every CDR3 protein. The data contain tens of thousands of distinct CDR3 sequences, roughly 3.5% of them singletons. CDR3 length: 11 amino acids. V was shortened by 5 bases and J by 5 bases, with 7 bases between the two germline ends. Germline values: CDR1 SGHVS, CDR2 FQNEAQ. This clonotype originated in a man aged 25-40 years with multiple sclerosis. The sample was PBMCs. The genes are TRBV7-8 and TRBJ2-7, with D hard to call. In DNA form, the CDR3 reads TGTGCCAGCAGCCCCGCCCACGAGCAGTACTTC. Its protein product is CASSPAHEQYF.